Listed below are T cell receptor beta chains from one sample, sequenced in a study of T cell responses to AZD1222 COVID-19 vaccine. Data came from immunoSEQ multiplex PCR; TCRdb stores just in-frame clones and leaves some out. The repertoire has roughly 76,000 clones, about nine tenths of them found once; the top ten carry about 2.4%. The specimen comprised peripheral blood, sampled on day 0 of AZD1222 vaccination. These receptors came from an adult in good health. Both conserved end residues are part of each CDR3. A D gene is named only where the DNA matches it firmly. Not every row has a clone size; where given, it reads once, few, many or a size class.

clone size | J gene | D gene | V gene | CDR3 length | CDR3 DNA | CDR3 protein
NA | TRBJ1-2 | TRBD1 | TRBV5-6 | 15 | TGTGCCAGCAGCTTGGGGGCAGGGGGCCTCTATGGCTACACCTTC | CASSLGAGGLYGYTF
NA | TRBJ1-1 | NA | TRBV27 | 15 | TGTGCCAGCAGTTTCAGGGGACAAATGAACACTGAAGCTTTCTTT | CASSFRGQMNTEAFF
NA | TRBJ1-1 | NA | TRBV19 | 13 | TGTGCCAGTAGTGCGGGACCGGACACTGAAGCTTTCTTT | CASSAGPDTEAFF
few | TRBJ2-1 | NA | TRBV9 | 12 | TGTGCCAGCAGCGTAGCGGTTGGGGAGCAGTTCTTC | CASSVAVGEQFF
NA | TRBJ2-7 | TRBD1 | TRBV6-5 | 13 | TGTGCCAGCAACCGACAGGGGGCAAATGAGCAGTACTTC | CASNRQGANEQYF
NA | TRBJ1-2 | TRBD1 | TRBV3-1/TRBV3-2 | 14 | TGTGCCAGCAGCCACACGGACAGGAACTATGGCTACACCTTC | CASSHTDRNYGYTF
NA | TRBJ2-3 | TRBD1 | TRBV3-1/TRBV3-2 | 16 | TGTGCCAGCAGCGCCCCAGGGGGTGCGAGCACAGATACGCAGTATTTT | CASSAPGGASTDTQYF
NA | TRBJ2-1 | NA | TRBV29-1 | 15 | TGCAGCTCTCGACTAGACTCTAACTCCTACAATGAGCAGTTCTTC | CSSRLDSNSYNEQFF
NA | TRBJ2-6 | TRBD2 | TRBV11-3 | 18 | TGTGCCAGCAGCTTATTGGCTAGCGGGAGCTCTGGGGCCAACGTCCTGACTTTC | CASSLLASGSSGANVLTF
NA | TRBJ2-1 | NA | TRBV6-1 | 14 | TGTGCCAGCAGTGAACCTGGGGTAAACAATGACCAGTTCTTC | CASSEPGVNNDQFF
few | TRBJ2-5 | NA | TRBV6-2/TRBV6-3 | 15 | TGTGCCAGCAGCCCAGATCGACAGTTCCAAGAGACCCAGTACTTC | CASSPDRQFQETQYF
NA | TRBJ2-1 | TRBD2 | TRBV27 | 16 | TGTGCCAGCACCCCCTGGGCGGGGGGTTCCTACAATGAGCAGTTCTTC | CASTPWAGGSYNEQFF
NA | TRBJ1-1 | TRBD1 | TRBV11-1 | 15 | TGTGCCAGCAGCTCTAAAGACAGGGGAGGCACTGAAGCTTTCTTT | CASSSKDRGGTEAFF
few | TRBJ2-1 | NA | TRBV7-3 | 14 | TGTGCCAGCAGCCCAGACCACTCCTACAATGAGCAGTTCTTC | CASSPDHSYNEQFF
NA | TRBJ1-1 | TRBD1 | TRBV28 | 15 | TGTGCCGGTAGGACAGGGGCAGGACGTAGCACTGAAGCTTTCTTT | CAGRTGAGRSTEAFF
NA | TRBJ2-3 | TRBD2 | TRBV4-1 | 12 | TGCGCCAGCAGCCAAGAGTTAGCGGGGCAGTATTTT | CASSQELAGQYF
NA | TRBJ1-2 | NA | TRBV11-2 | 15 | TGTGCCAGCAGAGATTTGGGGGGCAGAAAAGTCGGCTACACCTTC | CASRDLGGRKVGYTF
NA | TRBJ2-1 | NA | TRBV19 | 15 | TGTGCCAGTAGTATAGTGAGCGGCGACGACAATGAGCAGTTCTTC | CASSIVSGDDNEQFF
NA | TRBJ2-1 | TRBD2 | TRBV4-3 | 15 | TGCGCCAGCAGCCAAGGGTTCCGACTAGCGACTGAGCAGTTCTTC | CASSQGFRLATEQFF
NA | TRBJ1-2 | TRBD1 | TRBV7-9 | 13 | TGTGCCAGCAGCTTAGCGGACAGGGTTGGCTACACCTTC | CASSLADRVGYTF
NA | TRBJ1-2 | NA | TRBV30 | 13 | TGTGCCTGGAGTCCAGGGGACAACTATGGCTACACCTTC | CAWSPGDNYGYTF
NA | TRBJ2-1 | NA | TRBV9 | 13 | TGTGCCAGCAGCGTAGTGTCGAACAATGAGCAGTTCTTC | CASSVVSNNEQFF
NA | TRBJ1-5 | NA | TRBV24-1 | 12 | TGTGCCACCAGTGGGGGGGATCAGCCCCAGCATTTT | CATSGGDQPQHF
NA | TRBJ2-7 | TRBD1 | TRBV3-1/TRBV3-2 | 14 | TGTGCCAGCAGTCGACAGGGCCAGGACCACGAGCAGTACTTC | CASSRQGQDHEQYF
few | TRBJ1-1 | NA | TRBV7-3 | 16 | TGTGCCAGCAGCTTAATCGGGGGCCCCTTGAACACTGAAGCTTTCTTT | CASSLIGGPLNTEAFF
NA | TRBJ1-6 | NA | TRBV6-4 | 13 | TGTGCCAGCAGTGATGATGGTTTATCACCCCTCCACTTT | CASSDDGLSPLHF
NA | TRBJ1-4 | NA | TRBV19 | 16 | TGTGCCAGTAGTAGGACAGCTTCCGCAACTAATGAAAAACTGTTTTTT | CASSRTASATNEKLFF
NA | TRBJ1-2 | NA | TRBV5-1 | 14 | TGCGCCAGCAGCTTTAGGGGCCCGGGCTATGGCTACACCTTC | CASSFRGPGYGYTF
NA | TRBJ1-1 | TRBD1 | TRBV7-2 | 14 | TGTGCCAGCAGTCCGGACAGGGGGCCTACTGAAGCTTTCTTT | CASSPDRGPTEAFF
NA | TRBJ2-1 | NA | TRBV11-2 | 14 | TGTGCCAGCAGCTTAGGGGTAGGCTACAATGAGCAGTTCTTC | CASSLGVGYNEQFF
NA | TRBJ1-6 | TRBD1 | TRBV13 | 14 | TGTGCCAGCAGCATTCGACAGGGTCCTTCACCCCTCCACTTT | CASSIRQGPSPLHF
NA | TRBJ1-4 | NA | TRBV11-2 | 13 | TGTGCCAGCAGCTTACCCCAGCAGCACAAACTGTTTTTT | CASSLPQQHKLFF
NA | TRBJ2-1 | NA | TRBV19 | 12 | TGTGCCAGCGGAGAACTCCGGTCTGAGCAGTTCTTC | CASGELRSEQFF
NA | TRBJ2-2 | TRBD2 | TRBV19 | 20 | TGTGCCAGTAAAAATCTGGGACTAGCGGGAGGATATTGGCTCACCGGGGAGCTGTTTTTT | CASKNLGLAGGYWLTGELFF
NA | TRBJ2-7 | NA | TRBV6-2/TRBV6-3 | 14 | TGTGCCAGCAGCCGTCTTCAGGGGCCAGACGAGCAGTACTTC | CASSRLQGPDEQYF
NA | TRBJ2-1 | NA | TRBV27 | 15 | TGTGCCAGCAGTTTATTGGACGGGTCCTACAATGAGCAGTTCTTC | CASSLLDGSYNEQFF
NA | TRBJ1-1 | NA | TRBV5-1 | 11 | TGCGCCAGCAGCTTGGGGGTGGAAGCTTTCTTT | CASSLGVEAFF
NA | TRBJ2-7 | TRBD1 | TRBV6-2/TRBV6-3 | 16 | TGTGCCAGCAGTTACTCTGGGACAGACAGCTCCTACGAGCAGTACTTC | CASSYSGTDSSYEQYF
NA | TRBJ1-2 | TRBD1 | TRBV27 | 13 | TGTGCCAGCGGGGACAGGGATTATAAGGGCTACACCTTC | CASGDRDYKGYTF
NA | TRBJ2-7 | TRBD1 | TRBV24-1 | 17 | TGTGCCACCAGTGATTACCCGGGACAGGGAGGCTACTACGAGCAGTACTTC | CATSDYPGQGGYYEQYF
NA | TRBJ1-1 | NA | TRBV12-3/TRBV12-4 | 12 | TGTGCCAGCAGCGACACGGTCACTGAAGCTTTCTTT | CASSDTVTEAFF
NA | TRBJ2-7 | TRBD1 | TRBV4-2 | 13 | TGTGCCAGCAGCCCCCCCCGGACAGGGACCGTGTACTTC | CASSPPRTGTVYF
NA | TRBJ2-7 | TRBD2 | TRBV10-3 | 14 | TGTGCCATCAGTACAGCTAGCGGAGCCTACGAGCAGTACTTC | CAISTASGAYEQYF
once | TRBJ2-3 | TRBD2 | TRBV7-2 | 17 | TGTGCCAGCAGCTCCCAGGTGGTCCTAGCGGGGGGAGATACGCAGTATTTT | CASSSQVVLAGGDTQYF
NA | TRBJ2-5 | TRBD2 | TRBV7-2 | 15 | TGTGCCAGCAGGGATCGGAGAGCGGGAGCAGAGACCCAGTACTTC | CASRDRRAGAETQYF